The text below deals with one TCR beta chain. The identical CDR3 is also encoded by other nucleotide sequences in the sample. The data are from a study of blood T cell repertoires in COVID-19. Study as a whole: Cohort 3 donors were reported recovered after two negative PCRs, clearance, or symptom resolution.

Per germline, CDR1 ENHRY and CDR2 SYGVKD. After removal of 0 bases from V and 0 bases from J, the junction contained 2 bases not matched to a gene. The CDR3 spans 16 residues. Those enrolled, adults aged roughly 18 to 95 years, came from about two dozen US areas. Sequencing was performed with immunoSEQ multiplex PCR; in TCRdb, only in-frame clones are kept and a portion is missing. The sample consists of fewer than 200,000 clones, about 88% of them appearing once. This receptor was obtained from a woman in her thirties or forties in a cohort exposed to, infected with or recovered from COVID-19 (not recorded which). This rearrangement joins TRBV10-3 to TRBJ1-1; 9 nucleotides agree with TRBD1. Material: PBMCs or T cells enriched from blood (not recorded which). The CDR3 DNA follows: TGTGCCATCAGTGAGTCGGGACAGGGATTGAACACTGAAGCTTTCTTT. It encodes CAISESGQGLNTEAFF.